This T cell receptor beta chain was observed in a study of PD-L1 blockade in urothelial cancer. Turning to the study itself: Individuals in the cohort had been given 0 to 3 earlier chemotherapy regimens.

V lost 2 bases and J lost 1, with 11 bases in between. Germline V gives CDR1 MGHDK, CDR2 SYGVNS. The length of the CDR3 is 15 residues. The table came from immunoSEQ multiplex PCR; TCRdb's copy has only in-frame clones and leaves some out. This table holds tens of thousands of clones, approximately 80% found once. Time point defined: pretreatment peripheral blood. The source was PBMCs, collected around atezolizumab (anti-PD-L1) treatment. This receptor was obtained from a man aged 35-49 years with urothelial cancer. This chain links TRBV25-1 with TRBJ1-2; D is possibly TRBD1 (5 bases). DNA for the CDR3: TGTGCCAGCAGTGAACGGGGGTGGAATAACTATGGCTACACCTTC. Protein sequence: CASSERGWNNYGYTF.